Sequencing of this T cell receptor (beta chain) was carried out in a study of T-cell reconstitution after alpha-beta-depleted transplantation in children. Notes on this clonotype: Antigen unknown.

Trimming removed 8 bases at V and 4 bases at J, with 18 bases between. This CDR3 is 15 amino acids long. The germline gives CDR1 ENHRY, CDR2 SYGVKD. As it was prepared, the TCRbeta library received unique molecular identifiers. TCRdb independently ran MiXCR on the PCR reads; one entry per CDR3 protein. The sample holds a few hundred thousand distinct CDR3 sequences; 27% are singletons and the top ten take under 45%. Study-wide findings and caveats: In patients about two months after transplant, alpha-beta T cells reportedly arose from several hundred expanded graft clones. Newly generated T cells supplied most T-cell counts and diversity one year post-transplant. Some patients showed high day-60 TCRbeta diversity, which derived from surviving recipient T cells and thymic progenitors.

Here the sequenced sample was PBMCs, taken before TCRalphabeta/CD19-depleted stem cell transplant. The rearrangement uses TRBV10-3 and TRBJ2-1; D assignment may be TRBD1 or TRBD2 (5 bases each). The sequence derives from a boy under two years old with Wiskott-Aldrich syndrome, due to receive a stem cell transplant. CDR3 in DNA: TGTGCCATCGGCCGGGACCGACTACCATACAATGAGCAGTTCTTC. Protein: CAIGRDRLPYNEQFF.